A selection of T cell receptor beta chains follows, all from one sample in a study of regulatory T cells in long-lasting Graves disease. In TCRdb, the multiplex PCR reads were re-called with MiXCR into one record per CDR3 protein. The sample records fewer than 550,000 distinct CDR3 sequences, about 15% being singletons. This same sample was also taken into another study, of T cells in Graves' hyperthyroidism and ophthalmopathy.

The sequencing here drew on peripheral blood mononuclear cells (PBMCs), taken at new diagnosis, from a patient treated with antithyroid drugs. These receptors all stem from a woman aged 18-29 years with Graves disease. CDR3s include the opening cysteine and the closing phenylalanine or tryptophan. D genes are given only for firm matches. The size field is filled for only some rows; it gives once, few, many or a size class.

clone_size,v_call,d_call,j_call,cdr3_nt,cdr3_aa
few,TRBV4-1,TRBD2,TRBJ2-3,TGCGCCAGCAGCCCCTGGACTAGCGGTTCCAAGGGGCACAGCACAGATACGCAGTATTTT,CASSPWTSGSKGHSTDTQYF
many,TRBV29-1,-,TRBJ2-5,TGCAGCGTTGAATTGGGCGGAGAGACCCAGTACTTC,CSVELGGETQYF
-,TRBV14,-,TRBJ2-7,TGTGCCAGCAGCCAAGATTGGGCAGTTCGAGGGGACGAGCAGTACTTC,CASSQDWAVRGDEQYF
many,TRBV6-2/TRBV6-3,-,TRBJ2-1,TGTGCCAGCAAGAAACAGGACAATGAGCAGTTCTTC,CASKKQDNEQFF
many,TRBV25-1,-,TRBJ2-3,TGTGCCAGCAGTGAACGTCCAAGCACAGATACGCAGTATTTT,CASSERPSTDTQYF
many,TRBV2,-,TRBJ1-5,TGTGCCAGCAGTGTATTTGGTCTCAATCAGCCCCAGCATTTT,CASSVFGLNQPQHF
-,TRBV7-9,-,TRBJ1-4,TGTGCCAGCAGCTTAGATGAACAGCTGCATGAAAAACTGTTTTTT,CASSLDEQLHEKLFF
many,TRBV29-1,-,TRBJ2-2,TGCAGCGCCGGGGGTCTATTCAACACCGGGGAGCTGTTTTTT,CSAGGLFNTGELFF
-,TRBV2,TRBD2,TRBJ2-2,TGTGCCAGCAATAGCGGGGTTGGCGGGGAGCTGTTTTTT,CASNSGVGGELFF
many,TRBV7-9,TRBD1,TRBJ2-6,TGTGCCAGCAGCCCAAGGACAGGGGAGGCGGGGGCCAACGTCCTGACTTTC,CASSPRTGEAGANVLTF
-,TRBV11-2,-,TRBJ1-2,TGTGCCAGCAGCCCTGAGACAGCGCCGGGTGACTATGGCTACACCTTC,CASSPETAPGDYGYTF
many,TRBV3-1,TRBD1,TRBJ1-1,TGTGCCAGCAAGAAACAGGGGGCTAACACTGAAGCTTTCTTT,CASKKQGANTEAFF
few,TRBV7-6,-,TRBJ2-5,TGTGCCAGCAGCTTAGGAGTCGGTATCGAGACCCAGTACTTC,CASSLGVGIETQYF
many,TRBV7-3,-,TRBJ1-2,TGTGCCAGCAGCCCGGCGACAGAGAACATTTATGGCTACACCTTC,CASSPATENIYGYTF
few,TRBV27,TRBD2,TRBJ2-2,TGTGCCAGCAGCCTGGGACTAGCGGGAGGGCCCCCCGGGGAGCTGTTTTTT,CASSLGLAGGPPGELFF
many,TRBV12-3/TRBV12-4,-,TRBJ2-7,TGTGCCAGCAGTCACCCAGGGCGCGAGCAGTACTTC,CASSHPGREQYF
many,TRBV28,-,TRBJ2-3,TGTGCCAGCAGTTTTGTCTCCCCTTCAGGGGTTACGCAGTATTTT,CASSFVSPSGVTQYF
few,TRBV12-3/TRBV12-4,-,TRBJ2-7,TGTGCCAGCAGCGAGGGGGAGGGGAGATACGAGCAGTACTTC,CASSEGEGRYEQYF
few,TRBV20-1,TRBD1,TRBJ1-4,TGCAGTGCTAGAGATCTTTTAGACAGGGGAGAGGGTGGTGAAAAACTGTTTTTT,CSARDLLDRGEGGEKLFF
many,TRBV27,-,TRBJ2-3,TGTGCCAGCAGTGGCGGGATTCCCCCGGATACGCAGTATTTT,CASSGGIPPDTQYF
many,TRBV7-9,TRBD2,TRBJ2-1,TGTGCCAGCAGCTCCGGACTAGCGGGAGGGCCCCGCTCCTACAATGAGCAGTTCTTC,CASSSGLAGGPRSYNEQFF
many,TRBV4-1,-,TRBJ2-7,TGCGCCAGCAGCCAAGATCGTCTGCAGCAGTACTTC,CASSQDRLQQYF
-,TRBV5-6,-,TRBJ2-3,TGTGCCAGCAATGGCCGAGTGACAGATACGCAGTATTTT,CASNGRVTDTQYF
few,TRBV15,-,TRBJ1-2,TGTGCCACCAGCAGAGATAATCAGGGCGACTATGGCTACACCTTC,CATSRDNQGDYGYTF
many,TRBV18,-,TRBJ1-6,TGTGCCAGCTCACCGACAACCAGGGATTCACCCCTCCACTTT,CASSPTTRDSPLHF
-,TRBV28,-,TRBJ1-2,TGTGCCGCCATGGGGGGGGGGCGAATCGGCTACACCTTC,CAAMGGGRIGYTF
-,TRBV6-1,-,TRBJ1-2,TGTGCCAGCACGATAAAGGGGGGTAACTATGGCTACACCTTC,CASTIKGGNYGYTF
many,TRBV12-3/TRBV12-4,TRBD2,TRBJ2-1,TGTGCCAGCAGTTTAGCGGGAGGGATCGCCTACAATGAGCAGTTCTTC,CASSLAGGIAYNEQFF